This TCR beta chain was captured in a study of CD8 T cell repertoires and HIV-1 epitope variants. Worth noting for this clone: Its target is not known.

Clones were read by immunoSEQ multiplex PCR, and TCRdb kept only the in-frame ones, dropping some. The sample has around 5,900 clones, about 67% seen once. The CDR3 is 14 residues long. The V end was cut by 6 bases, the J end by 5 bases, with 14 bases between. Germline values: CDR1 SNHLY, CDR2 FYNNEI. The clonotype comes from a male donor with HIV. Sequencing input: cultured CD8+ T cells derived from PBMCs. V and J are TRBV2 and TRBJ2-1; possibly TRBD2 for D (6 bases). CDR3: CASSTSTLDNEQFF. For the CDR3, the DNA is TGTGCCAGCAGCACTAGCACCCTGGACAATGAGCAGTTCTTC.